This TCR beta chain was found in a study of human T cells and chemical hapten exposure. Study information: TCR yields per sample varied mostly from small pooled library volume differences. Whole-study findings and limits: TCRs at a frequency above 1 in 1000 stayed unchanged with DPC sensitization.

The CDR3 spans 16 residues. In germline, CDR1 is SGHVS, CDR2 FQNEAQ. The V end was cut by 8 bases, the J end by 0 bases, with 19 bases between. Regarding this clonotype: Its antigen remains unidentified.

Unique molecular identifiers were attached to individual cDNA molecules within the library. As processed by the authors: Across samples, TCR counts had a median of 95,638 and ranged from roughly 23,224 to 750,000. Via MiXCR, TCRdb re-called the 5' RACE reads, giving one row per CDR3 protein. For this entry, the V and J calls and clone size follow TCRdb and not the study's own pipeline. Of some 150,000 distinct CDR3 sequences listed, roughly 4.1% are singletons. Unfractionated whole blood yielded total RNA. The TCR sequence derives from a female donor in good health. V and J are TRBV7-8 and TRBJ1-1; D ambiguous. In nucleotides, the CDR3 is TGTGCCAGCGCCTTCCTGGGGAGGACCCTGAACACTGAAGCTTTCTTT. Translation gives CASAFLGRTLNTEAFF.